One and the same sample provided the 30 T cell receptor beta chains below, sequenced in a study of OX40 agonist ivuxolimab in advanced cancers. Profiled with immunoSEQ multiplex PCR; TCRdb holds only in-frame clones, not every one. The repertoire holds 9,500 to 12,000 clones, with 60% to 80% as singletons. The sample here was CD4+ or CD8+ T cells sorted from blood, taken in a trial of the OX40 agonist ivuxolimab. These receptor sequences come from an adult with an advanced solid tumor such as melanoma, head and neck, liver or kidney cancer.

The chain couples TRBV7-3 to TRBJ2-2; D perhaps matches TRBD1 (6 bases). Trimming left V 4 bases short and J 6 bases short, with 18 bases between. The CDR3 totals 16 residues. Germline V CDR1 and CDR2: SGHTA, FQGTGA. The CDR3 DNA reads as TGTGCCAGCAGCTCCCTAGGTGGGACAACAGCCGGGGAGCTGTTTTTT. This codes for CASSSLGGTTAGELFF. Combining the CDR3 with reference TRBV7-3 and TRBJ2-2 gives the whole variable domain GAGVSQTPSNKVTEKGKYVELRCDPISGHTALYWYRQSLGQGPEFLIYFQGTGAADDSGLPNDRFFAVRPEGSVSTLKIQRTERGDSAVYLCASSSLGGTTAGELFFGEGSRLTVL.

The rearrangement links TRBV11-1 to TRBJ2-5; no firm D call. Germline CDR1 is SGHAT and CDR2 is FQDESV (reference sequence). Trimming pared 5 bases from V and 5 bases from J, leaving 18 bases between. The CDR3 has 15 residues. CDR3 sequence: CASSASPGFEETQYF. The CDR3 region has the DNA TGTGCCAGCAGCGCGTCACCCGGGTTTGAGGAGACCCAGTACTTC.

V gene TRBV28 combines with J gene TRBJ2-7; no clear D. The germline V gene encodes CDR1 MDHEN and CDR2 SYDVKM. The length of the CDR3 is 16 residues. Trimming pared 6 bases from V and 0 bases from J, leaving 18 bases between. The CDR3 DNA reads TGTGCCAGCAGCTTTCTTACTGGCGGAAGCTCCTACGAGCAGTACTTC. Its protein product is CASSFLTGGSSYEQYF.

Regarding this clone: One end of the junction varies from germline; a read error may be responsible. The chain combines TRBV13 with TRBJ2-5, with 7 positions matching TRBD2. This CDR3 is 16 amino acids long. Germline CDR1 is PRHDT and CDR2 is FYEKMQ (reference sequence). The CDR3 nucleotides read TGTGCCAGCAGCCTAGGGTCGAGCGGGATTGAAGAGACCCAGTACTTC. Protein sequence: CASSLGSSGIEETQYF. Together with reference TRBV13 and TRBJ2-5, the CDR3 gives the full variable domain: AAGVIQSPRHLIKEKRETATLKCYPIPRHDTVYWYQQGPGQDPQFLISFYEKMQSDKGSIPDRFSAQQFSDYHSELNMSSLELGDSALYFCASSLGSSGIEETQYFGPGTRLLVL.

The chain recombines TRBV4-2 with TRBJ2-6, with D possibly matching TRBD1 (5 bases). Germline V gene data show CDR1 as LGHNA and CDR2 as YNFKEQ. The CDR3 consists of 16 residues. Between the trimmed V and J ends, which lost 3 bases and 0 bases, there was a span of 9 bases. CDR3 in amino acids: CASSHTGSSGANVLTF. In DNA, the CDR3 is TGTGCCAGCAGCCACACAGGTAGCTCTGGGGCCAACGTCCTGACTTTC.

The rearrangement uses TRBV19 and TRBJ2-1, with D possibly matching TRBD1 (6 bases). Per germline, CDR1 LNHDA and CDR2 SQIVND (reference sequence). V was pared by 4 bases and J by 4 bases, with 14 bases between. The CDR3 sequence is 15 residues long. The CDR3 sequence: CASSTYGTLYNEQFF. CDR3 bases: TGTGCCAGTAGTACTTACGGGACACTTTACAATGAGCAGTTCTTC.

J is TRBJ1-1 and V is TRBV7-8; D might be TRBD1 (6 bases). The CDR3 has 16 amino acids. In germline, CDR1 is SGHVS, CDR2 FQNEAQ. V shed 3 bases and J shed 0 bases, with 14 bases lying between them. The DNA for the CDR3 is TGTGCCAGCAGCTTGCAGGGGATCAGCATGAACACTGAAGCTTTCTTT. Translating gives CASSLQGISMNTEAFF.

This chain uses TRBV14 with TRBJ2-1; 7 bases are shared with TRBD1. CDR1 is SGHDN, CDR2 FVKESK, per germline. CDR3 size: 15 residues. V shed 3 bases, J shed 4 bases, and the junction held 6 bases outside the gene matches. The CDR3 protein is CASSQRDRGYNEQFF. CDR3 DNA sequence: TGTGCCAGCAGCCAGAGGGACAGAGGTTACAATGAGCAGTTCTTC.

The chain recombines TRBV27 with TRBJ1-5; tentative D call: TRBD1 (5 bases). The length of the CDR3 is 16 residues. Trimming took off 4 bases at V and 1 base at J, with 14 bases between the two ends. Germline V gene sequence: CDR1 MNHEY, CDR2 SMNVEV (reference sequence). The CDR3 DNA reads TGTGCCAGCAGTTCTCTTGTCGGGGCAAGCAATCAGCCCCAGCATTTT. It specifies CASSSLVGASNQPQHF.

The CDR3 DNA reads as TGTGCCAGCAGCTTTGGGACAGAGGACGAGCAGTACTTC. It translates to CASSFGTEDEQYF. The V call is TRBV5-4, the J call TRBJ2-7; TRBD1 matches at 7 bases. The CDR3 has 13 residues. V lost 2 bases, J lost 5 bases, and 4 bases stayed unmatched. Germline assignment: CDR1 SGHNT and CDR2 YYREEE (reference sequence).

This clone was picked up a small number of times. This chain links TRBV4-3 with TRBJ1-4; D ambiguous. Per the germline V gene, CDR1 is LGHNA and CDR2 is YSLEER. The CDR3 totals 15 residues. Trimming took 6 bases from V and 8 from J, leaving 19 bases between them. Here the CDR3 reads CASSHDRGGAEKLFF. For the CDR3, the DNA is TGCGCCAGCAGTCACGACCGGGGTGGCGCGGAAAAACTGTTTTTT.

The V and J genes are TRBV4-1 and TRBJ1-4; 10 bases are shared with TRBD1. CDR1 MGHRA and CDR2 YSYEKL come from the germline V gene. After removal of 6 bases from V and 5 bases from J, the junction contained 6 bases not matched to a gene. The CDR3 has 15 amino acids. The CDR3 spells CASSDPGQGNEKLFF. The CDR3 nucleotides read TGCGCCAGCAGTGATCCGGGACAGGGGAATGAAAAACTGTTTTTT.

This clone has only a few counts. Other nucleotide sequences in the sample specify the same CDR3. The gene calls are TRBV5-1 and TRBJ1-4; no reliable D call. The germline V gene has CDR1 SGHRS and CDR2 YFSETQ. This CDR3 region has 12 residues. The V end lost 7 bases, the J end lost 2 bases, and 6 bases lay between the germline ends. For the CDR3, the DNA is TGCGCCAGCCGTAGCACTAATGAAAAACTGTTTTTT. Its protein is CASRSTNEKLFF.

The V call is TRBV4-3, the J call TRBJ2-4; no clear D gene. The germline V gene encodes CDR1 LGHNA and CDR2 YSLEER. V dropped 0 bases and J dropped 0 bases, with 9 bases sitting between them. The CDR3 sequence is 16 residues long. CDR3 in DNA: TGCGCCAGCAGCCAAGATGATGGAGCAGCCAAAAACATTCAGTACTTC. This codes for CASSQDDGAAKNIQYF.

This clone occurred once. The V and J genes are TRBV7-9 and TRBJ1-1, with TRBD1 matching over 8 bases. V lost 5 bases, J lost 5 bases, and 10 bases stayed unmatched. This CDR3 has 15 amino acids. Germline CDR1 and CDR2: SEHNR and FQNEAQ (reference sequence). This CDR3 is CASSHPPRGLTEAFF. As DNA, the CDR3 is TGTGCCAGCAGCCACCCTCCCAGGGGGCTTACTGAAGCTTTCTTT.

This clone qualifies as medium-sized. The rearrangement uses TRBV7-5 and TRBJ2-7; the DNA was not compared with TRBD1, the D call given in the table. TRBV7-5 is a documented pseudogene. CDR3 length: 14 amino acids. DNA for the CDR3: TGTGTCAGAAGCTTAGGAGTGGGGACAGGCGAGCAGTACTTC. Translated, it gives CVRSLGVGTGEQYF.

Only one count was recorded for this clone. The chain combines TRBV27 with TRBJ2-7, with 7 bases that match TRBD1. J was trimmed by 7 bases and V by 6 bases; bases with no gene match: 12. Germline V CDR1 and CDR2: MNHEY, SMNVEV (reference sequence). CDR3 length equals 14 residues. The CDR3 DNA is TGTGCCAGCAGACGGGGACAGACCTTTTGGGAGCAGTACTTC. The encoded protein is CASRRGQTFWEQYF.

The chain recombines TRBV7-2 with TRBJ1-1; tentative D call: TRBD1 (5 bases). Trimming left V 4 bases short and J 7 bases short, with 19 bases between. Per the germline V gene, CDR1 is SGHTA and CDR2 is FQGNSA. The CDR3 loop spans 15 amino acids. CDR3 nucleotides: TGTGCCAGCAGCTCACGAGACAGCTCCTATGATGAAGCTTTCTTT. Protein sequence: CASSSRDSSYDEAFF.

Only one count was recorded for this clone. The chain recombines TRBV7-8 with TRBJ1-4; 7 bases fit TRBD1. V lost 3 bases, J lost 6 bases, and 4 bases stayed unmatched. The CDR3 loop spans 14 amino acids. Germline values: CDR1 SGHVS, CDR2 FQNEAQ. The CDR3 protein is CASSFFRGDEKLFF. The CDR3 DNA reads as TGTGCCAGCAGCTTTTTCAGGGGGGATGAAAAACTGTTTTTT.

This clone appeared a single time. A far more abundant clone sits one base away, making this likely a read error. The rearrangement links TRBV5-1 to TRBJ2-7, with D possibly called TRBD1 or TRBD2 (5 bases each). Per the germline V gene, CDR1 is SGHRS and CDR2 is YFSETQ. The V end lost 2 bases, the J end lost 12 bases, and 15 bases lay between the germline ends. The CDR3 contains 12 residues. The CDR3 reads CASSLIVGDPYF. CDR3 bases: TGCGCCAGCAGCTTAATAGTGGGGGACCCGTACTTC.

The chain couples TRBV6-1 to TRBJ2-7; perhaps TRBD2 as D (6 bases). The V end lost 6 bases, the J end lost 5 bases, and 17 bases lay between the germline ends. The length of the CDR3 is 14 residues. CDR1 is MNHNS and CDR2 is SASEGT in the germline V gene. CDR3 amino acids: CASRTGVAPDEQYF. The CDR3 nucleotides are TGTGCCAGCAGGACGGGAGTCGCCCCCGACGAGCAGTACTTC.

The genes are TRBV29-1 and TRBJ1-3; 10 nucleotides line up with TRBD1. The CDR3 has 15 residues. V was pared by 5 bases and J by 2 bases, with 6 bases of the junction left unmatched. In germline, CDR1 is SQVTM, CDR2 ANQGSEA. The CDR3 DNA sequence: TGCAGCGTTCAAGGAGGACAGGGGGCTGGAAACACCATATATTTT. Its translation: CSVQGGQGAGNTIYF.

The rearrangement joins TRBV15 to TRBJ2-7, with D perhaps matching TRBD2 (6 bases). This CDR3 has 14 amino acids. Germline CDR1 LNHNV, CDR2 YYDKDF (reference sequence). The germline V and J ends were trimmed by 9 bases and 4 bases, with 19 bases remaining between them. The CDR3 bases are TGTGCCACGACCGGGAGTAGCAATACTTACGAGCAGTACTTC. Amino acid sequence: CATTGSSNTYEQYF.

CDR3 sequence (DNA): TGTGCCAGCAGTGTGACAGAGCAATCCTACGAGCAGTACTTC. Its protein is CASSVTEQSYEQYF. The rearrangement joins TRBV2 to TRBJ2-7; maybe TRBD1 (5 bases). Germline CDR1 reads SNHLY; CDR2 reads FYNNEI. The CDR3 contains 14 residues. Trimming took 4 bases from V and 1 from J, leaving 11 bases between them.

This clone was observed a single time. The J gene is TRBJ1-1, the V gene TRBV2, with TRBD1 matching over 10 bases. CDR1 and CDR2 (germline): SNHLY, FYNNEI. V gave up 6 bases and J gave up 6 bases; unmatched junction bases: 10. The CDR3 length is 15 residues. DNA for the CDR3: TGTGCCAGCAGGCGGTGGGGACAGGGGATCGCTGAAGCTTTCTTT. Translation: CASRRWGQGIAEAFF.

About this clone: At one end the junction does not follow the germline gene, possibly because of a read error. This chain links TRBV6-1 with TRBJ1-1, with a possible D match to TRBD1 (5 bases). CDR1 and CDR2 (germline): MNHNS, SASEGT. The CDR3 is 14 residues long. DNA of the CDR3: TGTGCCATCAGTGGAGAAGGTCGGGGCTCTGAAGCTTTCTTT. Its translation is CAISGEGRGSEAFF.

This clone was seen a few times. Other nucleotide sequences from this sample produce the same CDR3. The chain carries TRBV9 and TRBJ2-3, with D unclear. V was shortened by 5 bases and J by 3 bases, with 4 bases between the two germline ends. CDR3 length: 11 residues. Per germline, CDR1 SGDLS and CDR2 YYNGEE. The CDR3 DNA is TGTGCCAGCAGTACTACAGATACGCAGTATTTT. Translation gives CASSTTDTQYF.

This chain joins TRBV11-2 and TRBJ2-1, with a weak D call TRBD2 (5 bases). This CDR3 has 15 amino acids. CDR1 and CDR2 (germline): SGHAT, FQNNGV. With 4 bases removed from V and 1 base from J, the gap between germline ends came to 11 bases. CDR3 coding DNA: TGTGCCAGCAGCTCCGTGGCGGGTTCCTACAATGAGCAGTTCTTC. Its translation is CASSSVAGSYNEQFF.

V and J are TRBV28 and TRBJ2-2; D might be TRBD1 or TRBD2, each matching 5 bases. In germline, CDR1 is MDHEN, CDR2 SYDVKM. The V and J ends lost 5 bases and 5 bases respectively, with 15 bases between them. The CDR3 spans 15 residues. This chain's CDR3 is CASSTTFGGTGELFF. In DNA form, the CDR3 reads TGTGCCAGCAGTACGACCTTTGGGGGAACCGGGGAGCTGTTTTTT.

The rearrangement uses TRBV4-3 and TRBJ1-1; no reliable D call. The CDR3 loop spans 14 amino acids. The germline CDR1 and CDR2 sequences are LGHNA and YSLEER. V lost 0 bases, J lost 4 bases, and 9 bases lay in between. The CDR3 sequence is CASSQDQRFTEAFF. Here the CDR3 DNA reads TGCGCCAGCAGCCAAGACCAGAGATTCACTGAAGCTTTCTTT.